The T cell receptor beta chain described here comes from a study of cytomegalovirus exposure and HLA in healthy donors. Trimming cost V 1 base and J 5 bases, with 14 bases left between them. CDR1 and CDR2 (germline): SQVTM, ANQGSEA. This CDR3 has 14 amino acids. The study ran its PCR with 60 Vbeta and 13 Jbeta primers. Profiled with immunoSEQ multiplex PCR; TCRdb holds only in-frame clones, not every one. The data hold some 200,000 clones, with around 83% observed a single time. Input material: PBMCs. This TCR was sampled from a woman between 18 and 29 years old in good health and CMV-seronegative. V gene TRBV29-1 combines with J gene TRBJ2-5, with D uncertain. CDR3 in DNA: TGCAGCGTTGAAGTTGGAGACTTTGGGGAGACCCAGTACTTC. Its translation: CSVEVGDFGETQYF.